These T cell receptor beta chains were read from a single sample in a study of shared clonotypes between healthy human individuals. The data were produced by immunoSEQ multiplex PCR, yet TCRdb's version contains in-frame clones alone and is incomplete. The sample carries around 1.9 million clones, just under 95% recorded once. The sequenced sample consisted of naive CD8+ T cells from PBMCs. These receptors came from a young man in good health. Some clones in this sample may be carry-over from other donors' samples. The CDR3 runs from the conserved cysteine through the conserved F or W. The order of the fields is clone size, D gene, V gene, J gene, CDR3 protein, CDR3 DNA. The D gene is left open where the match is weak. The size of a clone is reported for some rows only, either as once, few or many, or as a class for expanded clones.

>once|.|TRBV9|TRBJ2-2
CASSVAGGTGELFF
TGTGCCAGCAGCGTTGCCGGTGGTACCGGGGAGCTGTTTTTT
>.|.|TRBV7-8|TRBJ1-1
CASGTDSKTEAFF
TGTGCCAGCGGTACAGACAGCAAGACTGAAGCTTTCTTT
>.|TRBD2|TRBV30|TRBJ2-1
CAWRRLAGEVLSYNEQFF
TGTGCCTGGAGAAGGTTAGCGGGAGAGGTTCTCTCCTACAATGAGCAGTTCTTC
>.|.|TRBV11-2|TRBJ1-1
CASRGGNTEAFF
TGTGCCAGCCGGGGAGGGAACACTGAAGCTTTCTTT
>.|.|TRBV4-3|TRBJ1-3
CASSQGSGDGNTIYF
TGCGCCAGCAGCCAAGGGTCAGGGGACGGAAACACCATATATTTT
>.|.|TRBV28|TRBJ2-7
CASSSEQGLHTYEQYF
TGTGCCAGCAGCTCTGAACAGGGCCTTCATACCTACGAGCAGTACTTC
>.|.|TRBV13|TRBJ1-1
CASSSFSTEAFF
TGTGCCAGCAGCTCCTTTTCCACTGAAGCTTTCTTT
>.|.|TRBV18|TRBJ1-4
CASSLEGGTNEKLFF
TGTGCCAGCTCGCTCGAAGGGGGAACTAATGAAAAACTGTTTTTT
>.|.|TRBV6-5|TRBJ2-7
CASSLGTASSYEQYF
TGTGCCAGCAGTTTAGGCACAGCTTCCTCCTACGAGCAGTACTTC
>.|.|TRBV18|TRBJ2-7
CASSPLPGRIPYEQYF
TGTGCCAGCTCACCACTTCCAGGCAGGATCCCTTACGAGCAGTACTTC
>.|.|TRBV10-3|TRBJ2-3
CAISDPPEDTQYF
TGTGCCATCAGTGACCCCCCGGAAGATACGCAGTATTTT
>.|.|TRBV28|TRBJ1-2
CASSLLPANYGYTF
TGTGCCAGCAGCCTACTCCCAGCTAACTATGGCTACACCTTC
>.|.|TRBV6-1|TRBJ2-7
CASEVEMDFSYEQYF
TGTGCCAGCGAGGTAGAGATGGACTTCTCCTACGAGCAGTACTTC
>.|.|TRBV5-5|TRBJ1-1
CASSLGFTAFF
TGTGCCAGCAGCTTAGGATTTACGGCTTTCTTT
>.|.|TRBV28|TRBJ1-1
CASSLFFSTEAFF
TGTGCCAGCAGTTTATTTTTCAGCACTGAAGCTTTCTTT
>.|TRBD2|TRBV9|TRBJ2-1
CASNTASGGSNEQFF
TGTGCCAGCAACACTGCGTCGGGGGGTTCTAATGAGCAGTTCTTC